This TCR beta chain was identified during a study of blood T cell repertoires in COVID-19 (dated by TCRdb to about 2020). Background for the entire study: The collaborator samples originated in the United States, Italy and Spain and spanned the acute and convalescent phases of COVID-19. The repertoires were made available in a free public database intended to serve as a resource for research on the immune response to SARS-CoV-2. Deeply sampled blood TCRbeta repertoires from subjects exposed to, actively infected with, or recovered from COVID-19 were included in the dataset. Nearly every sample came with metadata listing a de-identified subject ID, COVID-19 status, age in years and sex. The material from the prospective study consisted of cDNA or gDNA derived from T cells, B-cell-depleted T cells, or PBMCs. HLA class I and class II types, where available, came from metadata supplied by the sample provider rather than from assay-based typing. The samples were drawn from two sources: the first 160 participants of the ongoing ImmuneRACE study, and 1,200 or so subjects contributed by 6 global collaborators.

Concerning this clone itself: Its target antigen remains unknown. Qualities for individual bases were not recorded, and no much larger clone is one base off.

What the study reported, not specific to this receptor: The amount of clinical and demographic metadata varied by source and participant and was provided uncurated.

TCRbeta CDR3 regions were amplified from genomic DNA by means of the immunoSEQ Assay, a bias-controlled multiplex PCR. The study's processing was this. The number of nucleated cells in each sample was estimated by amplification of reference gene primers within the assay. Sequence reads were collapsed and filtered to measure the absolute abundance of every unique TCRbeta CDR3 rearrangement. For each sample, productive Simpson clonality was calculated by taking the square root of Simpson's diversity index across productive rearrangements. TCRdb stores this immuneACCESS table with in-frame sequences only. Part of the clones is absent; in the studies checked, under half of the shortfall reflects unresolved V genes, and no reason is known for the rest. V and J calls and clone size are those listed in that table; D and trimming were worked out from the DNA. This sample is represented by tens of thousands of clones; over 75% of them were singletons. 3.5% to 4% of the sample belongs to the ten largest clones.

The collaborating institutions used their own protocols to collect whole blood in K2EDTA tubes. For TCRbeta analysis, collaborators shipped samples as frozen whole blood, isolated PBMCs, or DNA extracted from either of those sample types. The receptor comes from a man in his 60s with acute or convalescent COVID-19. Sequencing used peripheral blood.

The DNA is TGTGCCAGCCGGGACAGGGCGGTTTATGAGCAGTTCTTC. This is translated as CASRDRAVYEQFF. The V gene is TRBV2 and the J gene is TRBJ2-1, and TRBD1 matches 9 of the central bases. The CDR3 runs 13 amino acids, cysteine and phenylalanine included. Of the read, only the CDR3 DNA is kept; its 39 bases are in frame from base 1. The CDR1 and CDR2 encoded by the germline V gene are SNHLY and FYNNEI. Germline trimming amounts to 8 bases on V and 8 bases on J, with 7 as the count of junction bases outside the gene matches.